The subject of this entry is one T cell receptor (beta chain). This clonotype came up many times. Its target antigen remains unknown. No clone much larger than this one lies a single base away; base qualities are absent. Lymph node samples were obtained from the axillary draining lymph nodes of breast cancer patients. TCRdb shows the sequencer as Illumina HiSeq 2000. Multiplex PCR amplification was used to build the TCR beta chain libraries. The amplified TCR beta chain products were analyzed by high-throughput sequencing. TCRdb reprocessed the public reads (quality trimming at Q25 with fastp, clone calling with MiXCR) and kept in-frame beta chains. Identical CDR3 protein sequences are pooled into one entry, listed with their most common genes and DNA. Counted in this sample were about 230,000 distinct CDR3 sequences; about 34% of them appeared once. Around 1.4% of the sample goes to the ten largest clones.

The sample belongs to a study of breast tumors, draining lymph nodes, adjacent tissues (dated by TCRdb to 2016 to 2017). The study in broad terms: TCR beta repertoires were compared across tumor, adjacent nontumor tissue and axillary lymph nodes obtained from breast cancer patients. The study was designed to assess the relationships and possible T-cell exchange between tumor, surrounding tissue and draining lymph node repertoires in human breast cancer.

What the study reported, not specific to this receptor: The data were considered consistent with most tumor T cells being derived from the lymph node and subsequently expanding within tumor tissue. T-cell repertoire diversity in tumors was found to be lower than in lymph nodes but higher than in nontumor tissue, and preferential V and J gene usage was observed. Tumor and nontumor tissue repertoires were significantly more similar in luminal-like than in basal-like breast cancer. Rather than being directly demonstrated, the conclusion that tumor T cells originate in lymph nodes was presented as consistent with a hypothesis.

V is clipped by 2 bases and J by 1 base, and the sequence between their germline boundaries is 5 bases long. CDR1 SNHLY and CDR2 FYNNEI are derived from the germline V gene. The CDR3 has 13 amino acids, counting the end cysteine and phenylalanine. Left in the record is the CDR3 DNA by itself, 39 bases read in frame from the first base. Sequenced input: axillary lymph node tissue. The chain is made from TRBV2 and TRBJ1-2, with no confidently assigned D gene. This TCR was sampled from a female donor with breast cancer. Some clones in this sample may be carry-over from other donors' samples. The DNA reads as follows: TGTGCCAGCAGTGAAACAGATAACTATGGCTACACCTTC. This gives the protein CASSETDNYGYTF.